Shown below are 21 T cell receptor beta chains from a single sample sequenced in a study of blood T cell repertoires in COVID-19. TCRdb's copy holds only in-frame clones and misses some; the assay was immunoSEQ multiplex PCR. Among a few hundred thousand clones, about 90% were seen once, and the ten largest hold approximately 10%. Source material: peripheral blood. The receptors originated from a woman in her 70s with COVID-19, enrolled during active disease.

The CDR3: CASSHQGVTGELFF. Here the CDR3 DNA reads TGTGCCAGCAGCCACCAGGGCGTCACCGGGGAGCTGTTTTTT. The chain has TRBV5-4 and TRBJ2-2, with D possibly matching TRBD1 (5 bases). The CDR3 length is 14 residues. Trimming shortened V by 4 bases and J by 4 bases, and 11 bases separated the two germline ends. In germline, CDR1 is SGHNT, CDR2 YYREEE (reference sequence).

The gene calls are TRBV28 and TRBJ2-7; no clear D gene. The CDR3 covers 14 residues. Germline assignment: CDR1 MDHEN and CDR2 SYDVKM. Trimming left V 5 bases short and J 6 bases short, with 17 bases between. In DNA form, the CDR3 reads TGTGCCAGCAGTCCAACAGATCCCCCCTCCGAGCAGTACTTC. This codes for CASSPTDPPSEQYF.

This chain uses TRBV5-1 with TRBJ2-5; 7 bases map to TRBD1. Germline CDR1 reads SGHRS; CDR2 reads YFSETQ. The CDR3 is 14 amino acids. After removal of 3 bases from V and 4 bases from J, the junction contained 6 bases not matched to a gene. The CDR3 spells CASSYNRGGETQYF. The CDR3 nucleotides are TGCGCCAGCAGCTATAACAGGGGCGGAGAGACCCAGTACTTC.

The chain couples TRBV18 to TRBJ1-1, with D perhaps TRBD1 (5 bases). Germline V gene data show CDR1 as KGHSH and CDR2 as LQKENI. V lost 4 bases and J lost 0, with 9 bases in between. The length of the CDR3 is 14 residues. This CDR3 is CASSLKTVNTEAFF. Written as DNA, the CDR3 is TGTGCCAGCTCACTTAAGACAGTGAACACTGAAGCTTTCTTT.

The V and J genes are TRBV5-1 and TRBJ2-7, with TRBD2 matching over 7 bases. Losses at the gene ends were 4 bases for V and 0 bases for J; bases not matched to a gene: 7. The CDR3 contains 15 residues. CDR1 and CDR2 (germline): SGHRS, YFSETQ. CDR3 nucleotide sequence: TGCGCCAGCAGCCCAGTAGCGGGTAGCTCCTACGAGCAGTACTTC. This sequence encodes CASSPVAGSSYEQYF. Together with reference TRBV5-1 and TRBJ2-7, the CDR3 gives the full variable domain: KAGVTQTPRYLIKTRGQQVTLSCSPISGHRSVSWYQQTPGQGLQFLFEYFSETQRNKGNFPGRFSGRQFSNSRSEMNVSTLELGDSALYLCASSPVAGSSYEQYFGPGTRLTVT.

This chain connects TRBV5-4 to TRBJ1-2, with 7 bases lining up with TRBD1. Germline values: CDR1 SGHNT, CDR2 YYREEE (reference sequence). The CDR3 runs to 13 residues. V shed 4 bases, J shed 4 bases, and the junction held 4 bases outside the gene matches. CDR3 DNA: TGTGCCAGCAGCACAGGACAGGCCTATGGCTACACCTTC. Translation: CASSTGQAYGYTF.

V usage is TRBV14 and J usage is TRBJ1-6, with D possibly TRBD1 on 5 matching bases. The CDR3 is made up of 13 amino acids. Germline CDR1 and CDR2: SGHDN and FVKESK. The V gene lost 4 bases and the J gene lost 7 bases, with 8 bases spanning the gap. CDR3: CASSRKGNSPLHF. The CDR3 coding sequence is TGTGCCAGCAGCCGGAAGGGGAATTCACCCCTCCACTTT.

This sequence joins TRBV11-2 and TRBJ1-5; TRBD1 is a possible D gene (6 bases). Deletions cut 1 base from V and 3 bases from J, with 13 bases between. CDR1 and CDR2 (germline): SGHAT, FQNNGV. The CDR3 is 16 residues long. This chain's CDR3 is CASSLGTGRNNQPQHF. The CDR3 nucleotides are TGTGCCAGCAGCTTAGGAACAGGGAGAAACAATCAGCCCCAGCATTTT. Supplemented by reference TRBV11-2 and TRBJ1-5, the full variable domain reads EAGVAQSPRYKIIEKRQSVAFWCNPISGHATLYWYQQILGQGPKLLIQFQNNGVVDDSQLPKDRFSAERLKGVDSTLKIQPAKLEDSAVYLCASSLGTGRNNQPQHFGDGTRLSIL.

The chain couples TRBV7-2 to TRBJ2-7; TRBD1 agrees at 7 bases. With 2 bases clipped from V and 4 bases from J, the junction kept 8 bases outside the gene matches. This CDR3 spans 15 amino acids. Germline lookup yields CDR1 SGHTA and CDR2 FQGNSA. The CDR3 DNA is TGTGCCAGCAGCTTAAGAACCGGGACAGCATACGAGCAGTACTTC. It is translated as CASSLRTGTAYEQYF.

This rearrangement joins TRBV2 to TRBJ2-2; 11 bases are a match to TRBD2. CDR3 size: 14 residues. V was pared by 8 bases and J by 8 bases, with 7 bases of the junction left unmatched. Germline lookup yields CDR1 SNHLY and CDR2 FYNNEI. The CDR3 sequence: CASGIAGGLGELFF. The CDR3 DNA reads as TGTGCCAGCGGCATAGCGGGAGGGTTGGGGGAGCTGTTTTTT.

The chain combines TRBV7-9 with TRBJ1-2; a possible D gene is TRBD1 (6 bases). The CDR3 covers 11 residues. With 3 bases removed from V and 10 bases from J, the gap between germline ends came to 9 bases. Germline CDR1 SEHNR, CDR2 FQNEAQ (reference sequence). CDR3 protein: CASSLRTDYTF. CDR3 nucleotide sequence: TGTGCCAGCAGCTTGAGGACAGACTACACCTTC.

The chain combines TRBV7-6 with TRBJ1-2; 7 bases are shared with TRBD1. The germline V gene encodes CDR1 SGHVS and CDR2 FNYEAQ. The CDR3 has 20 residues. Trimming cost V 2 bases and J 2 bases; bases outside gene matches: 20. The CDR3 sequence is CASSLQPPGGGGDTNYGYTF. CDR3 in DNA: TGTGCCAGCAGCTTACAACCCCCCGGTGGAGGGGGCGATACCAACTATGGCTACACCTTC.

This chain uses TRBV19 with TRBJ1-2, with D unclear. The CDR3 is 16 amino acids. CDR1 and CDR2 (germline): LNHDA, SQIVND (reference sequence). V was shortened by 1 base and J by 1 base, with 13 bases between the two germline ends. The CDR3, as DNA: TGTGCCAGTAGTATAGTTCGAGGGAACCATAACTATGGCTACACCTTC. As protein: CASSIVRGNHNYGYTF.

V is TRBV3-1 (or the pseudogene TRBV3-2) and J is TRBJ1-6, with TRBD1 matching over 8 bases. CDR3 length: 13 amino acids. The germline V gene has CDR1 LGHDT and CDR2 YNNKEL (reference sequence). V lost 4 bases, J lost 7 bases, and 0 bases stayed unmatched. CDR3 loop: CASSRQGNSPLHF. The CDR3 coding sequence is TGTGCCAGCAGCCGACAGGGGAATTCACCCCTCCACTTT.

The chain employs TRBV7-2 and TRBJ2-5; TRBD2 might be the D (6 bases). Germline lookup yields CDR1 SGHTA and CDR2 FQGNSA. The CDR3 is 15 residues long. Between the trimmed V and J ends, which lost 5 bases and 7 bases, there was a span of 20 bases. CDR3 nucleotides: TGTGCCAGCAGCGTATACCCGGGACTTAGGGGGACCCAGTACTTC. Its translation: CASSVYPGLRGTQYF.

The chain is built from TRBV5-4 and TRBJ2-7; 9 bases are a match to TRBD2. V lost 4 bases and J lost 5; bases outside the gene matches: 10. CDR3 length: 15 amino acids. Germline values: CDR1 SGHNT, CDR2 YYREEE (reference sequence). In nucleotides, the CDR3 is TGTGCCAGCAGCCCGAGTAGCGGGAGCTTCCACGAGCAGTACTTC. Translated: CASSPSSGSFHEQYF.

This chain joins TRBV10-3 and TRBJ2-7, with 8 bases fitting TRBD1. The germline V gene encodes CDR1 ENHRY and CDR2 SYGVKD. The V and J ends lost 3 bases and 3 bases, in that order; junction bases with no gene match: 10. The CDR3 extends over 16 amino acids. This chain's CDR3 is CAISDTFRGLNYEQYF. The CDR3, as DNA: TGTGCCATCAGTGATACCTTCAGGGGGCTGAACTACGAGCAGTACTTC.

The V call is TRBV28, the J call TRBJ2-7; 7 bases line up with TRBD1. V trimming: 6 bases; J trimming: 6 bases; junction bases outside the gene matches: 5. The CDR3 totals 12 residues. Germline V lookup: CDR1 MDHEN, CDR2 SYDVKM. The CDR3 DNA reads as TGTGCCAGCAGAGGGGGCTGGGGCGAGCAGTACTTC. Translating gives CASRGGWGEQYF.

In DNA, the CDR3 is TGTGCCACCAGCAGAAACAAGAACACCGGGGAGCTGTTTTTT. This codes for CATSRNKNTGELFF. The chain joins TRBV15 to TRBJ2-2; D is ambiguous. CDR1 is LNHNV, CDR2 YYDKDF, per germline (reference sequence). The CDR3 is made up of 14 amino acids. V lost 2 bases, J lost 1 base, and 5 bases lay in between.

The chain recombines TRBV10-3 with TRBJ2-3; maybe TRBD2 (7 bases). Germline V gene data show CDR1 as ENHRY and CDR2 as SYGVKD. Trimming removed 3 bases from V and 4 bases from J, with 11 bases in between. The CDR3 sequence is 14 residues long. The DNA for the CDR3 is TGTGCCATCAGTGACCTAGGGGGGGCAGATACGCAGTATTTT. Its translation is CAISDLGGADTQYF.

The chain uses TRBV28 and TRBJ1-4; D might be TRBD1 (5 bases). Trimming stripped 2 bases from V and 8 bases from J, with 21 bases between. This CDR3 has 17 amino acids. CDR1 and CDR2 from the germline V gene are MDHEN and SYDVKM. The CDR3 DNA reads TGTGCCAGCAGTTTACGCGCGACTCCAGGGTTTTGGGAAAAACTGTTTTTT. Residues: CASSLRATPGFWEKLFF.